The 5 T cell receptor beta chains below come from one sample, sequenced in a study of siplizumab effects on memory and regulatory T cells. Profiling relied on immunoSEQ multiplex PCR, and the TCRdb table lists in-frame clones only, not all of them. The sample records around 110,000 clones, less than 95% being singletons. The sample was non-Treg CD4+ T cells sorted from blood. Receptor source: a human donor in good health.

A single count supports this clone. The genes are TRBV9 and TRBJ2-2; 9 bases fit TRBD2. Per the germline V gene, CDR1 is SGDLS and CDR2 is YYNGEE. V trimming: 0 bases; J trimming: 6 bases; junction bases outside the gene matches: 6. The CDR3 is made up of 16 amino acids. CDR3: CASSVVRAGGPGELFF. The CDR3 DNA is TGTGCCAGCAGCGTAGTCCGAGCGGGAGGACCCGGGGAGCTGTTTTTT.

The CDR3 here is CSVVSWLMSNQPQHF. In DNA, the CDR3 is TGCAGCGTTGTGTCCTGGCTAATGAGCAATCAGCCCCAGCATTTT. V and J are TRBV29-1 and TRBJ1-5; D unclear. V was trimmed by 4 bases and J by 1 base, leaving 14 bases between them. Germline CDR1 and CDR2: SQVTM and ANQGSEA. The CDR3 loop spans 15 amino acids. Full variable domain (missing parts from reference TRBV29-1 and TRBJ1-5): SAVISQKPSRDICQRGTSLTIQCQVDSQVTMMFWYRQQPGQSLTLIATANQGSEATYESGFVIDKFPISRPNLTFSTLTVSNMSPEDSSIYLCSVVSWLMSNQPQHFGDGTRLSIL.

The V and J genes are TRBV6-5 and TRBJ2-1, with D possibly matching TRBD1 (6 bases). The germline CDR1 and CDR2 sequences are MNHEY and SVGAGI. Deletions cut 5 bases from V and 0 bases from J, with 11 bases between. This CDR3 region has 15 residues. The CDR3 protein is CASSPTGSSYNEQFF. The CDR3 DNA sequence: TGTGCCAGCAGTCCAACAGGGAGCTCCTACAATGAGCAGTTCTTC.

The rearrangement joins TRBV18 to TRBJ2-7; D may be TRBD1 or TRBD2 (5 bases each). CDR1 KGHSH and CDR2 LQKENI come from the germline V gene. The CDR3 is 15 amino acids. V lost 3 bases, J lost 0 bases, and 12 bases lay in between. CDR3 residues: CASSPGTRSSYEQYF. The DNA for the CDR3 is TGTGCCAGCTCACCCGGGACCCGAAGCTCCTACGAGCAGTACTTC.

The chain links TRBV15 to TRBJ2-1; D is ambiguous. CDR3 length equals 14 residues. V was pared by 5 bases and J by 9 bases, with 17 bases between. In germline, CDR1 is LNHNV, CDR2 YYDKDF (reference sequence). This chain's CDR3 is CATSGTGQPREQFF. For the CDR3, the DNA is TGTGCCACCAGCGGCACGGGCCAACCCCGTGAGCAGTTCTTC.